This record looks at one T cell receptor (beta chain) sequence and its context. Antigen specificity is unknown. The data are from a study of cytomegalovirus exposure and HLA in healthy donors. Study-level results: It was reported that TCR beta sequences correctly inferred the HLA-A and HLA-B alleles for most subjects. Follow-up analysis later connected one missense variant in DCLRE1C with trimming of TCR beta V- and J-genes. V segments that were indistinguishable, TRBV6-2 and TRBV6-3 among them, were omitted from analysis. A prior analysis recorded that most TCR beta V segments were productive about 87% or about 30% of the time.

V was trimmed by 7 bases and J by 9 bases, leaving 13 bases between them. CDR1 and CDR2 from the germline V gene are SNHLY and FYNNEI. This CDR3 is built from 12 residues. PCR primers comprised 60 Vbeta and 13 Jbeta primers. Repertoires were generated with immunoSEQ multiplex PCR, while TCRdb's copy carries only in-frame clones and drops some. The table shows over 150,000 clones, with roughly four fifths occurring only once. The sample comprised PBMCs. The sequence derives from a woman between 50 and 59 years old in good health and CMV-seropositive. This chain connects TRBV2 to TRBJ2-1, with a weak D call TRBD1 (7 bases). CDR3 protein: CASTSGGLEQFF. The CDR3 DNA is TGTGCCAGCACCTCAGGGGGGCTTGAGCAGTTCTTC.